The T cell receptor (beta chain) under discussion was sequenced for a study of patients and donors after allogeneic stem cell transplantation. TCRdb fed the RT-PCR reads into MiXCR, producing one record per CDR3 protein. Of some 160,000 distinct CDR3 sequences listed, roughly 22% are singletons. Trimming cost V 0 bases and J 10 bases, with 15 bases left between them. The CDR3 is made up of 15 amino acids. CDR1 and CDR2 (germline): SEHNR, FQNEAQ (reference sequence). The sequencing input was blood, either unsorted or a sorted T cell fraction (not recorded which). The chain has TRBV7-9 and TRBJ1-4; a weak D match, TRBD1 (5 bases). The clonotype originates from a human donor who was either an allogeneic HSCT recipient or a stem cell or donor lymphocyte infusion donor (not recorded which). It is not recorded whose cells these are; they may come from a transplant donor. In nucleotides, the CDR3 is TGTGCCAGCAGCTTAGCGGAGGGGCTTTGGGGAAAACTGTTTTTT. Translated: CASSLAEGLWGKLFF.